This TCR beta chain is from a study of T cell repertoires in cytomegalovirus infection (dated by TCRdb to between 2018 and 2020). For context, the study as a whole: The peptide stimulations were aimed at well-studied HLA-B-restricted epitopes as well as recently identified HLA-C-restricted CMV epitopes, whose presentation resists viral immunomodulation. The HLA type of each donor mattered for the analysis, because public TCR beta signatures pointed to carriage of CMV infection along with the matching HLA type.

The sequencer was an Illumina HiSeq 1500. TCRdb trimmed public reads at Q25 via fastp, called clones via MiXCR and kept in-frame beta chains. Merged by CDR3 protein, the rows form single entries marked with the most common genes and DNA. This sample holds around 900,000 distinct CDR3 sequences; approximately 31% were observed only once. Roughly 13% of the sample is in the top ten clones. The CDR3 covers 17 residues, taking in both the cysteine and the phenylalanine. Just the 51-base CDR3 DNA is kept, in frame starting at base 1. The germline V end is reduced by 4 bases and the J end by 2 bases; junction bases left unmatched: 6. Sequences LGHNA (CDR1) and YSLEER (CDR2) are obtained from the germline V gene. The sample's treatment or condition label is to be understood as: in vitro stimulation with specific CMV peptide epitopes to enrich CMV-specific T cells. General conclusions and limits of the study: In both this cohort and an independent cohort of several hundred donors, the cumulative frequency of public TCR beta family members distinguished carriers of CMV infection plus the relevant HLA type. In the ex vivo response, HLA-C-restricted CMV-specific TCR beta clonotypes were dominant, and in two of eight donors the single most frequent clonotype came from this HLA-C-restricted group.

This clonotype was seen only a few times. Its antigen has not been determined. No base qualities exist here, and no much larger clone lies one base off it. The specimen was cultured CD8+ T cells from PBMCs, collected from culture after CMV antigen stimulation. The chain was built from TRBV4-3 and TRBJ2-2, with 11 bases in between that match TRBD2. The sequence derives from a human donor in good health (CMV status not recorded). Some clones in this sample may be carry-over from other donors' samples. The CDR3 region reads CASSLDTSGGNTGELFF. The DNA is as follows: TGCGCCAGCAGCCTTGATACTAGCGGGGGTAACACCGGGGAGCTGTTTTTT.